The 16 T cell receptor beta chains below were found in one sample sequenced in a study of chemoradiotherapy in HPV16-positive cancers. Clones were read by immunoSEQ multiplex PCR, and TCRdb kept only the in-frame ones, dropping some. The sample contains around 5,000 clones, about nine tenths of which appear only once. Sample: tumor tissue, taken from a patient who underwent chemoradiotherapy. Source of these receptors: a human donor with HPV-associated anogenital cancer.

The chain carries TRBV19 and TRBJ2-1; no clear D gene. The germline V gene has CDR1 LNHDA and CDR2 SQIVND (reference sequence). The CDR3 length is 12 residues. Trimming took 1 base from V and 6 from J, leaving 4 bases between them. The CDR3 sequence is CASSIASNEQFF. CDR3 in DNA: TGTGCCAGTAGTATAGCTTCCAATGAGCAGTTCTTC.

The rearrangement joins TRBV6-1 to TRBJ2-7; 9 positions match TRBD1. Trimming removed 7 bases from V and 2 bases from J; junction bases left unmatched: 6. CDR1 MNHNS and CDR2 SASEGT come from the germline V gene. CDR3 length: 14 residues. The CDR3 loop is CASNPGQGPYEQYF. In DNA, the CDR3 is TGTGCCAGCAATCCGGGACAGGGCCCCTACGAGCAGTACTTC.

The V call is TRBV27, the J call TRBJ2-7; 7 bases align to TRBD2. CDR1 and CDR2 from the germline V gene are MNHEY and SMNVEV (reference sequence). The ends lost 5 bases at V and 4 bases at J; junction bases unmatched: 8. The CDR3 runs to 14 residues. This CDR3 reads CASSQASGPYEQYF. Here the CDR3 DNA reads TGTGCCAGCAGTCAGGCTAGCGGACCGTACGAGCAGTACTTC.

The chain has TRBV28 and TRBJ1-2; no clear D. The V gene lost 6 bases and the J gene lost 7 bases, with 21 bases spanning the gap. There are 15 residues in the CDR3. Germline CDR1 and CDR2: MDHEN and SYDVKM. CDR3 residues: CASRPPLPGTIGYTF. CDR3 DNA sequence: TGTGCCAGCAGGCCTCCTCTCCCGGGAACGATTGGCTACACCTTC.

Written as DNA, the CDR3 is TGTGCCAGCAGCTCCAACGGGGGGTATCAGCCCCAGCATTTT. Protein: CASSSNGGYQPQHF. The chain joins TRBV7-2 to TRBJ1-5, with a possible D match to TRBD1 (5 bases). Germline CDR1 and CDR2: SGHTA and FQGNSA. V lost 4 bases and J 5 bases, leaving 12 bases between the germline ends. The length of the CDR3 is 14 residues.

The chain couples TRBV5-4 to TRBJ2-5; TRBD2 matches at 11 bases. This CDR3 contains 15 residues. With 2 bases clipped from V and 5 bases from J, the junction kept 5 bases outside the gene matches. From germline, CDR1 is SGHNT and CDR2 YYREEE (reference sequence). Written as DNA, the CDR3 is TGTGCCAGCAGCTTCCGACTAGCGGGGTTGGAGACCCAGTACTTC. Residues: CASSFRLAGLETQYF.

This clone was seen just once. The chain couples TRBV10-1 to TRBJ2-7, with 7 bases matching TRBD2. Losses at the gene ends were 3 bases for V and 12 bases for J; bases not matched to a gene: 14. CDR3 size: 14 residues. Germline loops: CDR1 WNHNN, CDR2 SYGVQD (reference sequence). The CDR3 loop is CASSDRAEGGGGYF. In DNA, the CDR3 is TGCGCCAGCAGTGATCGTGCTGAAGGCGGGGGAGGGTACTTC.

The chain carries TRBV16 and TRBJ1-5, with D uncertain. The V gene's germline CDR1 is KGHSY and CDR2 FQNENV. V was trimmed by 5 bases and J by 0 bases, leaving 11 bases between them. The CDR3 covers 15 residues. The CDR3 region has the DNA TGTGCCAGCAGCGAGGGAGATTATAGCAATCAGCCCCAGCATTTT. Translation gives CASSEGDYSNQPQHF. Full variable domain (missing parts from reference TRBV16 and TRBJ1-5): GEEVAQTPKHLVRGEGQKAKLYCAPIKGHSYVFWYQQVLKNEFKFLISFQNENVFDETGMPKERFSAKCLPNSPCSLEIQATKLEDSAVYFCASSEGDYSNQPQHFGDGTRLSIL.

The V call is TRBV2, the J call TRBJ1-2; D is undetermined. The CDR3 consists of 12 residues. V was cut by 5 bases and J by 7 bases, with 11 bases left in between. The germline V gene has CDR1 SNHLY and CDR2 FYNNEI. CDR3: CASSPHTAGYTF. CDR3 nucleotides: TGTGCCAGCAGTCCCCATACAGCTGGCTACACCTTC.

This sequence joins TRBV29-1 and TRBJ2-1; a possible D gene is TRBD2 (5 bases). Germline V gives CDR1 SQVTM, CDR2 ANQGSEA. V shed 5 bases and J shed 9 bases, with 20 bases lying between them. The CDR3 has 14 residues. The CDR3 DNA reads as TGCAGCGTTTACGTCGGGGATACCTTGGGTGAGCAGTTCTTC. Amino acids: CSVYVGDTLGEQFF.

V is TRBV7-6 and J is TRBJ2-2; 13 positions match TRBD2. V trimming: 4 bases; J trimming: 7 bases; junction bases outside the gene matches: 6. This CDR3 spans 16 amino acids. Per germline, CDR1 SGHVS and CDR2 FNYEAQ. For the CDR3, the DNA is TGTGCCAGCAGCTCATCTCGGACTAGCGGGAGCGGGGAGCTGTTTTTT. Amino acids: CASSSSRTSGSGELFF.

V is TRBV7-8 and J is TRBJ1-5; 8 bases agree with TRBD1. The CDR3 runs 15 residues. V lost 2 bases, J lost 6 bases, and 6 bases stayed unmatched. Germline V gene lookup returns CDR1 SGHVS and CDR2 FQNEAQ. CDR3: CASSLRQGPTQPQHF. The CDR3 DNA reads as TGTGCCAGCAGCTTACGACAGGGGCCCACTCAGCCCCAGCATTTT.

This chain's CDR3 is CASSLEGQGRSGYTF. The CDR3 DNA reads TGTGCCAGCAGCTTAGAAGGACAGGGCCGGAGTGGCTACACCTTC. This sequence joins TRBV7-9 and TRBJ1-2; 8 positions match TRBD1. V lost 1 base and J lost 7; bases outside the gene matches: 8. The CDR3 runs to 15 residues. Germline V gives CDR1 SEHNR, CDR2 FQNEAQ (reference sequence).

This clone showed up just once. The chain combines TRBV6-5 with TRBJ1-2; D perhaps matches TRBD1 (5 bases). This CDR3 has 12 residues. V was trimmed by 6 bases and J by 3 bases, leaving 8 bases between them. The germline V gene encodes CDR1 MNHEY and CDR2 SVGAGI. CDR3 sequence: CASRVQDYGYTF. The CDR3 region has the DNA TGTGCCAGCAGGGTACAGGACTATGGCTACACCTTC.

The rearrangement uses TRBV14 and TRBJ2-7; D not resolved. The CDR3 extends over 11 amino acids. Per the germline V gene, CDR1 is SGHDN and CDR2 is FVKESK. Deletions cut 5 bases from V and 0 bases from J, with 2 bases between. The CDR3 reads CASSASYEQYF. CDR3 coding DNA: TGTGCCAGCAGCGCCTCCTACGAGCAGTACTTC.

The chain uses TRBV7-2 and TRBJ1-2; D is perhaps TRBD1 (6 bases). CDR1 is SGHTA, CDR2 FQGNSA, per germline. This CDR3 is 14 amino acids long. Deletions cut 5 bases from V and 5 bases from J, with 15 bases between. This CDR3 is CASSPGTGTYGYTF. The CDR3 DNA follows: TGTGCCAGCAGCCCTGGGACCGGGACATATGGCTACACCTTC.